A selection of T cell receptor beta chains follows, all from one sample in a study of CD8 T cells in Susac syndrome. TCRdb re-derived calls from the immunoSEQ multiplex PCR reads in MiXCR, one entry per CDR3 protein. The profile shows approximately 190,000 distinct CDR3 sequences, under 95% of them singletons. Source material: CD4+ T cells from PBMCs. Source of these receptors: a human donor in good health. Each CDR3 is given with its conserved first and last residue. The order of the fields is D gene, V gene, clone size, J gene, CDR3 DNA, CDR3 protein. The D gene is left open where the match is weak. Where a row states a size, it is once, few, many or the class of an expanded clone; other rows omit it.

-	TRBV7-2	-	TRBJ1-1	TGTGCCAGCAGCTTAATAAGAGGAGACACTGAAGCTTTCTTT	CASSLIRGDTEAFF
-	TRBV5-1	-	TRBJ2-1	TGCGCCAGCAGCTTGATATCAGGGGTCAACAATGAGCAGTTCTTC	CASSLISGVNNEQFF
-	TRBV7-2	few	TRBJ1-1	TGTGCCAGCAGTTTGAAAAGGAACACTGAAGCTTTCTTT	CASSLKRNTEAFF
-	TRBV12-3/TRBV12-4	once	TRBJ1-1	TGTGCCAGCAGTTTAGAGGCAGGGATTAACACTGAAGCTTTCTTT	CASSLEAGINTEAFF
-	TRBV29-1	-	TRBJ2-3	TGCAGCGCCGAGCGCACAGATACGCAGTATTTT	CSAERTDTQYF
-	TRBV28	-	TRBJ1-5	TGTGCCAGCAGTTTGGCGGGGGCGGGTCAGCCCCAGCATTTT	CASSLAGAGQPQHF
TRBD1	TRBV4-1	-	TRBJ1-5	TGCGCCAGCAGCCAAGGGGAAGGGGGCTTTAGCAATCAGCCCCAGCATTTT	CASSQGEGGFSNQPQHF
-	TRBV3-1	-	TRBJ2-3	TGTGCCAGCAGCCAAGATCCTATAGGTAGCACAGATACGCAGTATTTT	CASSQDPIGSTDTQYF
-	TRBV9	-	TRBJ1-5	TGTGCCAGCAGCAAGGACAGCCACAATCAGCCCCAGCATTTT	CASSKDSHNQPQHF
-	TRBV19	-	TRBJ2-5	TGTGCCAGTAGTGCGAGGAGCCTCAAGACCCAGTACTTC	CASSARSLKTQYF
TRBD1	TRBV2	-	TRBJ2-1	TGTGCCAGTAACGAGGGAGACAGGGGTAATGAGCAGTTCTTC	CASNEGDRGNEQFF
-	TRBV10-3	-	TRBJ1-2	TGTGCCATCAGTGCGGGGGGGACGCTCGGGCCTGATAACTATGGCTACACCTTC	CAISAGGTLGPDNYGYTF
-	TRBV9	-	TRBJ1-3	TGTGCCAGCAGCGGTAGTATCGAATGGGGGTTCATATATTTT	CASSGSIEWGFIYF
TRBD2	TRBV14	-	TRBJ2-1	TGTGCCAGCAGCCAAGGACTAGCGGGGGAGATACTCTACAATGAGCAGTTCTTC	CASSQGLAGEILYNEQFF
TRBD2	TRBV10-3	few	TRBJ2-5	TGTGCCATCAGTGAGCCTACTCAGCGGGGCCTCCAAGAGACCCAGTACTTC	CAISEPTQRGLQETQYF
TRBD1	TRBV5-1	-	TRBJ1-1	TGCGCCAGCAGCCCCGGGACAGGGTATGAAGCTTTCTTT	CASSPGTGYEAFF
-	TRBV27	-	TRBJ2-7	TGTGCCAGCAAATCCACGAATCCGGGAAGCTCCTACGAGCAGTACTTC	CASKSTNPGSSYEQYF
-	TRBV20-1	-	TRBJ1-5	TGCAGTGCTAGAGATAGAAGGGGCAACCATCAGCCCCAGCATTTT	CSARDRRGNHQPQHF
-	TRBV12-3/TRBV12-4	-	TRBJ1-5	TGTGCCAGCAGTCCCTTAGGAGCGAGCAATCAGCCCCAGCATTTT	CASSPLGASNQPQHF
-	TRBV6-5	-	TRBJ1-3	TGTGCCAGCAGAACGGGGTACCCGAACACCATATATTTT	CASRTGYPNTIYF
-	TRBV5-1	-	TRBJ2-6	TGCGCCAGCAGCTTCCAGACCGCTGGGGCCAACGTCCTGACTTTC	CASSFQTAGANVLTF
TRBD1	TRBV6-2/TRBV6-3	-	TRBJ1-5	TGTGCCAGCAGTGAGGGACAGGGTCGCGCGCAATCGTCGAATCAGCCCCAGCATTTT	CASSEGQGRAQSSNQPQHF
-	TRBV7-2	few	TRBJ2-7	TGTGCCAGCAGCTTAACTAGTAGCTCCTACGAGCAGTACTTC	CASSLTSSSYEQYF
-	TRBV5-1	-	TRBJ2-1	TGCGCCAGCATGGGGGGGGCGTCGCAGTTCTTC	CASMGGASQFF
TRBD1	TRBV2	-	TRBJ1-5	TGTGCCAGCACTCGGGACAGGGGGCCCGGTCAGCCCCAGCATTTT	CASTRDRGPGQPQHF
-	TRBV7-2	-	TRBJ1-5	TGTGCCAGTCGCGGCCAGGGTTACCAGCCCCAGCATTTT	CASRGQGYQPQHF
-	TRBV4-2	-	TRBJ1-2	TGTGCCAGCAGCCAAGACGCCGACAGACCGATCTATGGCTACACCTTC	CASSQDADRPIYGYTF
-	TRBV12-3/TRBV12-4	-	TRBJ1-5	TGTGCCAGCAGCTCCGCTCAGGCGCAGGTGGGTCATCAGCCCCAGCATTTT	CASSSAQAQVGHQPQHF
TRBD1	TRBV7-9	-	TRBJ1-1	TGTGCCAGCAGCGACCTACAGGGGGCGAGGACTGAAGCTTTCTTT	CASSDLQGARTEAFF
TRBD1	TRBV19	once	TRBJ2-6	TGTGCCAGTAGTAAAATCGGCGGACAGGGGGTCATGGGGGCCAACGTCCTGACTTTC	CASSKIGGQGVMGANVLTF
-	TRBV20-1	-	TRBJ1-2	TGCAGTGCTAACCCGCGCGACTATGGCTACACCTTC	CSANPRDYGYTF
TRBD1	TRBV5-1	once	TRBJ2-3	TGCGCCAGCAAGAGGACAGGGGGGGATACGCAGTATTTT	CASKRTGGDTQYF
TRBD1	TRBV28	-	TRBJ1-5	TGTGCCAGCGGTGGACAGGGTGGCAATCAGCCCCAGCATTTT	CASGGQGGNQPQHF
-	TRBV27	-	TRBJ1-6	TGTGCCAGCAGTTTAAGGCAGGGCGATAATTCACCCCTCCACTTT	CASSLRQGDNSPLHF
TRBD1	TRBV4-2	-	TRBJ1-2	TGTGCCAGCAGCCAAGTGGGGCAGGGGGCCGTAGGCTACACCTTC	CASSQVGQGAVGYTF
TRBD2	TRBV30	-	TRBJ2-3	TGTGCCTGGAGTGTTCTCTGGCTAGCGGGGGGGCTTTTCACAGATACGCAGTATTTT	CAWSVLWLAGGLFTDTQYF
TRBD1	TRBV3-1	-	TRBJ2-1	TGTGCCAGCAGCCGCTCGACCGGGACAGGGTCCACACACAATGAGCAGTTCTTC	CASSRSTGTGSTHNEQFF
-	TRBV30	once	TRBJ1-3	TGTGCCTGGAGTTCCCAACCTGGAAACACCATATATTTT	CAWSSQPGNTIYF
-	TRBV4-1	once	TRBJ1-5	TGCGCCAGCAGCCAAGAACGGGATAGCAATCAGCCCCAGCATTTT	CASSQERDSNQPQHF
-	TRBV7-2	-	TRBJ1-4	TGTGCCAGCAGCTTGGTCCGGAGTAATGAAAAACTGTTTTTT	CASSLVRSNEKLFF
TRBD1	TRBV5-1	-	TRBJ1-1	TGCGCCAGCAGCTTGGGGACAGGTCGGAGGGACACTGAAGCTTTCTTT	CASSLGTGRRDTEAFF
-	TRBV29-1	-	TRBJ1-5	TGCAGCGTTTGGGCAGGGCACAATCAGCCCCAGCATTTT	CSVWAGHNQPQHF
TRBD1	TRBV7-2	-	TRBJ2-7	TGTGCCAGCAGCTTAGAGATGGACAGGGGATACGAGCAGTACTTC	CASSLEMDRGYEQYF
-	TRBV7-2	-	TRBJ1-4	TGTGCCAGCAGCTCGGGTCCTGGGCGTGAAAAACTGTTTTTT	CASSSGPGREKLFF
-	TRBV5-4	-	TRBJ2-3	TGTGCCAGCAGCTTGGGGGGCAGGGCCACAGATACGCAGTATTTT	CASSLGGRATDTQYF
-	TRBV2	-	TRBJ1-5	TGTGCCAGTGAACAGGACATCAGTAGCAATCAGCCCCAGCATTTT	CASEQDISSNQPQHF
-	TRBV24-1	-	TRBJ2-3	TGTGCCACCTCCCGGGACATCCCAGATACGCAGTATTTT	CATSRDIPDTQYF
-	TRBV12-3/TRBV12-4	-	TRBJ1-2	TGTGCCAGCAGTCCACGGGACTCCTCCTACACCTTC	CASSPRDSSYTF
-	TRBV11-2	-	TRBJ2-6	TGTGCCAGCAGCTTAGATCGAGGACGGAGCTCTGGGGCCAACGTCCTGACTTTC	CASSLDRGRSSGANVLTF
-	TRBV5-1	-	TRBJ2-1	TGCGCCAGCAGCCGTTGGGACGGTGCCTACAATGAGCAGTTCTTC	CASSRWDGAYNEQFF
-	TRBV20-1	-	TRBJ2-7	TGCAGTCCAGTTAGGGTCTACGAGCAGTACTTC	CSPVRVYEQYF
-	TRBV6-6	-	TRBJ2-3	TGTGCCAGCATTTTTTCAACGACAGATACGCAGTATTTT	CASIFSTTDTQYF
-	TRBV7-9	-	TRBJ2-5	TGTGCCAGCAGCTTAGCTCTGGAGACCCAGTACTTC	CASSLALETQYF